The T cell receptor (beta chain) described here comes from a study of shared clonotypes between healthy human individuals. Germline V lookup: CDR1 LNHDA, CDR2 SQIVND (reference sequence). Trimming removed 4 bases at V and 0 bases at J, with 6 bases between. The CDR3 runs 13 residues. The data were produced by immunoSEQ multiplex PCR, yet TCRdb's version contains in-frame clones alone and is incomplete. The data hold more than 550,000 clones, with about 92% observed a single time. In this sample, this clone turned up once. Sequencing used memory CD8+ T cells from PBMCs. Subset defined: CD45RO+ cells pooled with CCR7-negative TemRA cells. The chain has TRBV19 and TRBJ1-2; no firm D call. This TCR derives from a man in his late teens or twenties in good health. Some clones in this sample may be carry-over from other donors' samples. This CDR3 reads CASSTGPNYGYTF. The CDR3 DNA is TGTGCCAGTAGTACCGGGCCTAACTATGGCTACACCTTC.